The present entry profiles one T cell receptor (beta chain) with its context. The record originates from a study of blood T cell repertoires in COVID-19. The wider study: COVID-19 samples, acute and convalescent, were from the United States, Italy and Spain. From T cells, B-cell-depleted T cells, or PBMCs came the material, which was cDNA or gDNA.

Source study methods: Researchers report that nucleated cell counts were estimated from reference gene primer amplification. Only in-frame clones appear in the TCRdb table, and some are missing; sequencing was by immunoSEQ multiplex PCR. V and J calls and clone size follow that table, whereas D and trimming were derived from the DNA. The table shows around 39,000 clones, with roughly 88% occurring only once. J lost 0 bases, V lost 3 bases, and 2 bases had no gene match. The CDR3 contains 15 residues. The germline V gene encodes CDR1 KGHSH and CDR2 LQKENI. The sequence came from a man between 70 and 80 years old with acute or convalescent COVID-19. The V call is TRBV18, the J call TRBJ1-3, with 7 bases aligning to TRBD1. The source material was peripheral blood. CDR3 amino acids: CASSPGQSSGNTIYF. The CDR3 coding sequence is TGTGCCAGCTCACCGGGACAGAGCTCTGGAAACACCATATATTTT.